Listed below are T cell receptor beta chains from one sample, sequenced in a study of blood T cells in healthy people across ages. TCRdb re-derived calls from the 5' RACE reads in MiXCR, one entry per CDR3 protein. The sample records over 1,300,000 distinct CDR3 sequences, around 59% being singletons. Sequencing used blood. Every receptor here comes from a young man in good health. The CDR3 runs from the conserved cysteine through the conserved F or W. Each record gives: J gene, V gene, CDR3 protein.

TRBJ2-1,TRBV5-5,CASTTLTGGMYEQFF
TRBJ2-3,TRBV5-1,CASSLSGLLTDTQYF
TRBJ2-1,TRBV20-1,CSARVWADNEQFF
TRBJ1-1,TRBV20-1,CSAGNQGTEAFF
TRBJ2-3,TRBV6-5,CASSYAGEAVRQYF
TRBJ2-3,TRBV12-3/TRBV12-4,CASSFRGGGPDTQYF
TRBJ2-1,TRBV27,CASSLYPYNEQFF
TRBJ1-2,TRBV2,CASSEARAGHGYTF
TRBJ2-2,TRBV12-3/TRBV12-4,CASSLDERRTNTGGLFF
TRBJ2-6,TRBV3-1,CASSRTGNSGANVLTF
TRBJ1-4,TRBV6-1,CASSEAPSSNEKLFF
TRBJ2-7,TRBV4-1,CASSHNLPTSGINEQYF
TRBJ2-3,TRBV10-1,CASSEGRITDTQYF
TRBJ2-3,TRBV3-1,CASSGQERTDTQYF
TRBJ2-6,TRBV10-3,CAISESVGQGAIGANVLTF
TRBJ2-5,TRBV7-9,CASSANSGTSGAEQYF
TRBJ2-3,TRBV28,CASSLIGDVTDTQYF
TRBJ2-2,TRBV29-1,CSVAGGGGTGELFF
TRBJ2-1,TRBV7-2,CASSLLGGGPHNEQFF